This TCR beta chain emerged from a study of cytomegalovirus exposure and HLA in healthy donors. The study, taken as a whole, reports: Accurate prediction of most subjects' HLA-A and HLA-B alleles from TCR beta sequences was reported. Analyses of presence and absence presupposed an approximately uniform sequencing depth across donors. A later analysis linked a missense variant in DCLRE1C to the trimming of TCR beta V and J genes.

The germline V gene has CDR1 SQVTM and CDR2 ANQGSEA. Trimming took off 6 bases at V and 0 bases at J, with 12 bases between the two ends. The CDR3 runs to 13 residues. On this clone: What it recognizes is unknown.

Use of 60 Vbeta and 13 Jbeta primers characterized the PCR. Using immunoSEQ multiplex PCR, the repertoire was profiled, and TCRdb retains in-frame clones only, with some absent. The table has over 100,000 clones, roughly three quarters seen once. Donors were ostensibly healthy at sampling, although undocumented immune exposures were probable. The chain employs TRBV29-1 and TRBJ2-7; maybe TRBD1 (5 bases). This TCR came from a male donor in good health and CMV-seropositive. The sample consisted of PBMCs. The CDR3 is CSVRLTGSYEQYF. The CDR3 coding sequence is TGCAGCGTCCGATTAACAGGCTCCTACGAGCAGTACTTC.